The 22 T cell receptor beta chains given below trace back to one sample, sequenced in a study of cytomegalovirus exposure and HLA in healthy donors. A multiplex PCR was run with 60 Vbeta primers and 13 Jbeta primers. Produced via immunoSEQ multiplex PCR; TCRdb's table is partial and in-frame only. The table shows some 100,000 clones, with approximately 80% occurring only once. The sequencing sample was made of PBMCs. These receptors were taken from a woman younger than 30 in good health and CMV-seronegative.

CDR3 nucleotide sequence: TGTGCCAGCAGCTCCCGCCGGGAGCGGGAGGCTTGGAATGAGCAGTTCTTC. Amino acid sequence: CASSSRREREAWNEQFF. V usage is TRBV11-2 and J usage is TRBJ2-1; the match to TRBD2 covers 9 bases. V dropped 4 bases and J dropped 7; count of bases not matched to a gene: 14. The CDR3 covers 17 residues. CDR1 is SGHAT and CDR2 is FQNNGV in the germline V gene.

The V and J genes are TRBV18 and TRBJ2-7; a possible D gene is TRBD1 (6 bases). The V end was cut by 6 bases, the J end by 1 base, with 10 bases between. CDR1 KGHSH and CDR2 LQKENI come from the germline V gene. The CDR3 has 13 amino acids. The DNA of the CDR3 is TGTGCCAGCTCCGATGGACAGTCCTACGAGCAGTACTTC. Encoded protein: CASSDGQSYEQYF. The full variable domain, completed using reference TRBV18 and TRBJ2-7, is NAGVMQNPRHLVRRRGQEARLRCSPMKGHSHVYWYRQLPEEGLKFMVYLQKENIIDESGMPKERFSAEFPKEGPSILRIQQVVRGDSAAYFCASSDGQSYEQYFGPGTRLTVT.

This rearrangement joins TRBV11-2 to TRBJ2-7, with TRBD1 identical over 11 bases. The junction had 7 bases not matched to a gene; V was cut back by 5 bases and J by 10 bases. Germline V gene data show CDR1 as SGHAT and CDR2 as FQNNGV. The CDR3 extends over 13 amino acids. Here the CDR3 DNA reads TGTGCCAGCAGCGTGGACAGGGGGCGCCATCAGTACTTC. It codes for CASSVDRGRHQYF.

The chain is built from TRBV28 and TRBJ1-2; tentative D call: TRBD1 (5 bases). The CDR3 covers 13 residues. V dropped 4 bases and J dropped 7 bases, with 13 bases sitting between them. Germline V CDR1 and CDR2: MDHEN, SYDVKM. The CDR3 protein is CASSYQGNRGYTF. In nucleotides, the CDR3 is TGTGCCAGCAGTTACCAGGGAAATCGTGGCTACACCTTC.

This sequence joins TRBV9 and TRBJ2-3, with unresolved D. Trimming shortened V by 0 bases and J by 2 bases, and 16 bases separated the two germline ends. The CDR3 length is 17 residues. CDR1 is SGDLS and CDR2 is YYNGEE in the germline V gene. CDR3 bases: TGTGCCAGCAGCGTAGCTACTGGGCAGAGTTTCACAGATACGCAGTATTTT. Translating gives CASSVATGQSFTDTQYF. Together with reference TRBV9 and TRBJ2-3, the CDR3 gives the full variable domain: DSGVTQTPKHLITATGQRVTLRCSPRSGDLSVYWYQQSLDQGLQFLIQYYNGEERAKGNILERFSAQQFPDLHSELNLSSLELGDSALYFCASSVATGQSFTDTQYFGPGTRLTVL.

The gene calls are TRBV18 and TRBJ1-1; 8 nucleotides line up with TRBD1. The V segment lost 1 base and the J segment 4 bases; nucleotides outside the gene matches: 5. The V gene's germline CDR1 is KGHSH and CDR2 LQKENI. The CDR3 sequence is 15 residues long. In nucleotides, the CDR3 is TGTGCCAGCTCACCACTGACAGGGGAGGCCACTGAAGCTTTCTTT. Its protein product is CASSPLTGEATEAFF. Based on the CDR3 plus reference TRBV18 and TRBJ1-1, the full variable domain is NAGVMQNPRHLVRRRGQEARLRCSPMKGHSHVYWYRQLPEEGLKFMVYLQKENIIDESGMPKERFSAEFPKEGPSILRIQQVVRGDSAAYFCASSPLTGEATEAFFGQGTRLTVV.

The chain is built from TRBV4-1 and TRBJ1-3; 8 bases match TRBD1. Germline V gene data show CDR1 as MGHRA and CDR2 as YSYEKL. This CDR3 spans 14 amino acids. The J segment lost 0 bases and the V segment lost 5 bases, leaving 0 bases of the junction unmatched. The CDR3 DNA reads as TGCGCCAGCAGCACAGGGGGCTCTGGAAACACCATATATTTT. It specifies CASSTGGSGNTIYF.

This clone has just a few counts. This chain uses TRBV7-9 with TRBJ1-1, with D tentatively TRBD1 (5 bases). Trimming cost V 5 bases and J 3 bases, with 10 bases left between them. From germline, CDR1 is SEHNR and CDR2 FQNEAQ (reference sequence). CDR3 length equals 13 residues. The CDR3 is CASSDVGHTEAFF. CDR3 sequence (DNA): TGTGCCAGCAGCGACGTGGGGCACACTGAAGCTTTCTTT.

The chain employs TRBV19 and TRBJ2-5; a possible D gene is TRBD1 (5 bases). V lost 3 bases and J 2 bases, leaving 16 bases between the germline ends. The CDR3 length is 16 residues. Germline CDR1 is LNHDA and CDR2 is SQIVND (reference sequence). CDR3 DNA: TGTGCCAGTAGTATTGACAGATTGGCCATACAAGAGACCCAGTACTTC. This gives the protein CASSIDRLAIQETQYF.

This clone was counted at least ten times. The chain is built from TRBV6-4 and TRBJ2-6, with TRBD1 matching over 7 bases. V dropped 3 bases and J dropped 0; count of bases not matched to a gene: 2. Looked up from germline, CDR1 is MRHNA and CDR2 is SNTAGT. The CDR3 loop spans 16 amino acids. CDR3 bases: TGTGCCAGCAGTGAGCAGGGGGACTCTGGGGCCAACGTCCTGACTTTC. It codes for CASSEQGDSGANVLTF.

V and J are TRBV2 and TRBJ2-7; tentative D call: TRBD2 (6 bases). The CDR3 contains 17 residues. The V gene's germline CDR1 is SNHLY and CDR2 FYNNEI. The ends were cut back, 6 bases at V and 1 base at J, with 22 bases in the middle. CDR3 in amino acids: CASRNFMRDLESYEQYF. The CDR3 nucleotides are TGTGCCAGCAGGAACTTTATGCGGGACCTTGAGTCCTACGAGCAGTACTTC. The entire variable domain, with the rest obtained from reference TRBV2 and TRBJ2-7, is as follows: EPEVTQTPSHQVTQMGQEVILRCVPISNHLYFYWYRQILGQKVEFLVSFYNNEISEKSEIFDDQFSVERPDGSNFTLKIRSTKLEDSAMYFCASRNFMRDLESYEQYFGPGTRLTVT.

V gene TRBV5-1 combines with J gene TRBJ2-1, with TRBD2 matching 7 bases. CDR1 and CDR2 from the germline V gene are SGHRS and YFSETQ. V shed 4 bases, J shed 5 bases, and the junction held 12 bases outside the gene matches. CDR3 length: 16 amino acids. The CDR3 loop reads CASSPVGLGGDNEQFF. The CDR3 coding sequence is TGCGCCAGCAGCCCCGTCGGTTTGGGGGGGGACAATGAGCAGTTCTTC.

As to this clone: At one end the junction does not follow the germline gene, possibly because of a read error. This rearrangement joins TRBV11-2 to TRBJ1-2; D gene ambiguous. Germline V gives CDR1 SGHAT, CDR2 FQNNGV. The CDR3 is 15 amino acids. The CDR3 spells CASRAPGLANYDYTF. The DNA of the CDR3 is TGTGCCAGCAGGGCCCCGGGGTTAGCTAACTATGACTACACCTTC.

V and J are TRBV27 and TRBJ2-5; 7 nucleotides align to TRBD2. Losses at the gene ends were 1 base for V and 5 bases for J; bases not matched to a gene: 4. From germline, CDR1 is MNHEY and CDR2 SMNVEV (reference sequence). The CDR3 contains 14 residues. CDR3 loop: CASSLLTSWETQYF. CDR3 in DNA: TGTGCCAGCAGTTTATTGACTAGCTGGGAGACCCAGTACTTC.

This chain links TRBV29-1 with TRBJ1-4; D gene unclear. Germline-derived CDR1 and CDR2 are SQVTM and ANQGSEA. CDR3 length: 13 residues. Trimming shortened V by 7 bases and J by 4 bases, and 13 bases separated the two germline ends. CDR3 sequence (DNA): TGCAGCGCCCGTCCAGGCTTTAATGAAAAACTGTTTTTT. It codes for CSARPGFNEKLFF.

The chain recombines TRBV28 with TRBJ1-4; 7 bases agree with TRBD1. There are 14 residues in the CDR3. Trimming at V came to 7 bases and at J to 2 bases, leaving 4 bases not matched to a gene. Germline V gene data show CDR1 as MDHEN and CDR2 as SYDVKM. The CDR3 DNA is TGTGCCAGCAAAGGGACAGTTACTAATGAAAAACTGTTTTTT. It is translated as CASKGTVTNEKLFF.

The chain combines TRBV28 with TRBJ2-5, with 7 bases that match TRBD1. The CDR3 covers 14 residues. J was trimmed by 2 bases and V by 6 bases; bases with no gene match: 6. The germline gives CDR1 MDHEN, CDR2 SYDVKM. CDR3 loop: CASSRQGGQETQYF. In nucleotides, the CDR3 is TGTGCCAGCAGCAGACAGGGTGGGCAAGAGACCCAGTACTTC.

V gene TRBV28 combines with J gene TRBJ1-1; a weak D match, TRBD1 (6 bases). The CDR3 length is 17 residues. With 6 bases removed from V and 2 bases from J, the gap between germline ends came to 22 bases. CDR1 is MDHEN, CDR2 SYDVKM, per germline. The CDR3 loop reads CASRSRGHWNQNTEAFF. In DNA form, the CDR3 reads TGTGCCAGCAGATCCCGGGGACACTGGAATCAAAACACTGAAGCTTTCTTT.

The chain employs TRBV5-4 and TRBJ2-1; TRBD2 matches 9 bases. The germline V gene encodes CDR1 SGHNT and CDR2 YYREEE (reference sequence). This CDR3 is 16 amino acids long. V trimming: 4 bases; J trimming: 4 bases; junction bases outside the gene matches: 9. The CDR3 nucleotides are TGTGCCAGCAGCCCCTTTAGCGGGAGAGGATACAATGAGCAGTTCTTC. It is translated as CASSPFSGRGYNEQFF.

The chain uses TRBV28 and TRBJ2-7; 7 bases are shared with TRBD2. The CDR3 is made up of 13 amino acids. Germline-derived CDR1 and CDR2 are MDHEN and SYDVKM. V was clipped by 6 bases and J by 2 bases; unmatched bases: 4. CDR3 nucleotides: TGTGCCAGCAGAAGGGAGGGCCCCTACGAGCAGTACTTC. It is translated as CASRREGPYEQYF.

The rearrangement uses TRBV6-1 and TRBJ1-2, with D perhaps matching TRBD1 (5 bases). The V gene lost 8 bases and the J gene lost 2 bases, with 9 bases spanning the gap. CDR3 length: 12 amino acids. CDR1 and CDR2 from the germline V gene are MNHNS and SASEGT. The CDR3 bases are TGTGCCAGCGACCCAGGGAACTATGGCTACACCTTC. This gives the protein CASDPGNYGYTF.

The chain joins TRBV7-9 to TRBJ2-3; D remains unclear. V gave up 3 bases and J gave up 1 base, with 5 bases separating them. The CDR3 has 13 amino acids. Germline-derived CDR1 and CDR2 are SEHNR and FQNEAQ (reference sequence). CDR3 bases: TGTGCCAGCAGCTTGCTAGGCACAGATACGCAGTATTTT. Residues: CASSLLGTDTQYF. The full variable domain, rest sourced from reference TRBV7-9 and TRBJ2-3, is DTGVSQNPRHKITKRGQNVTFRCDPISEHNRLYWYRQTLGQGPEFLTYFQNEAQLEKSRLLSDRFSAERPKGSFSTLEIQRTEQGDSAMYLCASSLLGTDTQYFGPGTRLTVL.